This T cell receptor beta chain appears in the sequencing data of a study of persistence of HIV-infected CD4 T cells. For the study at large: Isolated cells were CMV- and HIV-1 Gag-responding CD4+ T cells. Multiple blood draws of up to roughly 200 mL, except two donors with single leukapheresis.

The immunoSEQ assay was version 4, run in survey mode. Only in-frame clones appear in the TCRdb table, and some are missing; sequencing was by immunoSEQ multiplex PCR. The table records tens of thousands of clones, 65% to 80% of them present only once. Overlapping HIV-1 Gag 15-mer peptides at 0.8 to 1 ug per peptide per mL were used. Memory cells lacking CD40L and CD69 with high CD45RO were sorted. CDR1 is MRHNA and CDR2 is SNTAGT in the germline V gene. V dropped 10 bases and J dropped 4; count of bases not matched to a gene: 9. The CDR3 has 14 residues. Points from the study as a whole: Degenerate expanded CDR3beta sequences were enriched among CMV- and Gag-responding cells. TCRbeta richness was lower in CMV- and Gag-responding cells than in anti-CD3/anti-CD28-responding cells.

The table lists this clone with a count of one. Its cognate antigen is unknown. V is TRBV6-4 and J is TRBJ2-1, with TRBD2 matching over 8 bases. The sequence was obtained from an adult man with HIV who was CMV-seropositive. The material sequenced was CD4+ T cells sorted from PBMCs after roughly 18-hour stimulation, taken from a patient who received antiretroviral therapy. The CDR3 bases are TGTGCCACCCCCTTCGGGGGGGTTTACAATGAGCAGTTCTTC. This translates into CATPFGGVYNEQFF.